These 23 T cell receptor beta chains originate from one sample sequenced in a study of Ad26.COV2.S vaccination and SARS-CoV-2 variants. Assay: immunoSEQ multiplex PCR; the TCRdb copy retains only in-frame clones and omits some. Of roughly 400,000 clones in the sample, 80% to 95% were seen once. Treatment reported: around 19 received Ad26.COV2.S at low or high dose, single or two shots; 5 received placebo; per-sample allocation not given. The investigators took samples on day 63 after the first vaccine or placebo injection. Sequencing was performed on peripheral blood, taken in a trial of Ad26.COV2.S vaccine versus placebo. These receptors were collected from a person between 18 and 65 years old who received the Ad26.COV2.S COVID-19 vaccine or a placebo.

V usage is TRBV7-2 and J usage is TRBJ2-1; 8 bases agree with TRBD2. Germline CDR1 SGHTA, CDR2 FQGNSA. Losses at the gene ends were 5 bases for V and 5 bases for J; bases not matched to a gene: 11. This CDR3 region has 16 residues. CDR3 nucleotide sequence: TGTGCCAGCAGCCCTGGACGACTAGCGAGGAACAATGAGCAGTTCTTC. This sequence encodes CASSPGRLARNNEQFF.

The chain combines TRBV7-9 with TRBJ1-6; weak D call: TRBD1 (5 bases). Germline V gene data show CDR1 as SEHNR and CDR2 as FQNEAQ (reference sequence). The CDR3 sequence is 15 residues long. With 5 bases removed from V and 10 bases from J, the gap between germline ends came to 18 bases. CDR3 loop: CASSTGDGRDSPLHF. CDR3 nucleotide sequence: TGTGCCAGCAGCACCGGGGACGGGAGGGACTCACCCCTCCACTTT.

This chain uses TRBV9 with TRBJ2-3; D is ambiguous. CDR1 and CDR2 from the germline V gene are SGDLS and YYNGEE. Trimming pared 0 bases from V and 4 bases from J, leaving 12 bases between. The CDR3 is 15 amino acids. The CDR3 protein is CASSVGTWSSDTQYF. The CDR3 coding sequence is TGTGCCAGCAGCGTAGGAACCTGGAGTTCAGATACGCAGTATTTT.

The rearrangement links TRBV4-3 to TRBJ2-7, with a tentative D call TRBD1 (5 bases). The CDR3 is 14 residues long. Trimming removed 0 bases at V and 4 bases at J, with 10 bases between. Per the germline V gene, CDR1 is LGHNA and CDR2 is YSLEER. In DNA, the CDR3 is TGCGCCAGCAGCCAAGATAGGGGCCAGTACGAGCAGTACTTC. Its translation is CASSQDRGQYEQYF.

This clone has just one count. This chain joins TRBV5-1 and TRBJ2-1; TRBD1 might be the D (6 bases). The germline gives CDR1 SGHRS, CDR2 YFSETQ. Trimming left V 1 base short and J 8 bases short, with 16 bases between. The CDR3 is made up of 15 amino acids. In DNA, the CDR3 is TGCGCCAGCAGCTTGACCCTTGAACAGGGCTATGAGCAGTTCTTC. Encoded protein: CASSLTLEQGYEQFF. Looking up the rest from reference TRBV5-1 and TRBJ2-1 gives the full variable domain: KAGVTQTPRYLIKTRGQQVTLSCSPISGHRSVSWYQQTPGQGLQFLFEYFSETQRNKGNFPGRFSGRQFSNSRSEMNVSTLELGDSALYLCASSLTLEQGYEQFFGPGTRLTVL.

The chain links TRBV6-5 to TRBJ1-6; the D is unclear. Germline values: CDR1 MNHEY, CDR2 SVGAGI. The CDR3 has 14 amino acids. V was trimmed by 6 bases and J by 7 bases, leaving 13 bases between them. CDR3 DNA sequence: TGTGCCAGCAGAAACCAGTTGTGGAATTCACCCCTCCACTTT. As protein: CASRNQLWNSPLHF.

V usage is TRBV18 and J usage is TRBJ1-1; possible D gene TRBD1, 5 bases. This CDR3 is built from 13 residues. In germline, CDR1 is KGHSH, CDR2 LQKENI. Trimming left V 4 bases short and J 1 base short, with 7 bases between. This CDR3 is CASSRQKNTEAFF. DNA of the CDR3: TGTGCCAGCTCACGACAGAAGAACACTGAAGCTTTCTTT. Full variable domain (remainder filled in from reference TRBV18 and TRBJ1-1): NAGVMQNPRHLVRRRGQEARLRCSPMKGHSHVYWYRQLPEEGLKFMVYLQKENIIDESGMPKERFSAEFPKEGPSILRIQQVVRGDSAAYFCASSRQKNTEAFFGQGTRLTVV.

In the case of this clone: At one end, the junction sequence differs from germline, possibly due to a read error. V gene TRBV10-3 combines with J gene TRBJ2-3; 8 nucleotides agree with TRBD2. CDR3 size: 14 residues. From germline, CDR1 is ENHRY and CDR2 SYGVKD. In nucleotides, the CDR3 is TGTGCCGTCAGTACGGGAGGGCCAAGGGATACGCAGTATTTT. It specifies CAVSTGGPRDTQYF.

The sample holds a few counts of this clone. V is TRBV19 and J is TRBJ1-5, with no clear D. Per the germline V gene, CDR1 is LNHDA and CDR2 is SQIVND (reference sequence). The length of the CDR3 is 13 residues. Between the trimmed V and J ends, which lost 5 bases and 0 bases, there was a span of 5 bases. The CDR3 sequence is CASSQDSNQPQHF. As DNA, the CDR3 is TGTGCCAGTAGTCAAGATAGCAATCAGCCCCAGCATTTT.

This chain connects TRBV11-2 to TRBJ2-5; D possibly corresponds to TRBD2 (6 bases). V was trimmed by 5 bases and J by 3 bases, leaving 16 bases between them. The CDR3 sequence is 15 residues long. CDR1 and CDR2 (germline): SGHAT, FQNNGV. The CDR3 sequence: CASSQRATLKETQYF. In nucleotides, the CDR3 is TGTGCCAGCAGCCAGCGGGCCACGTTGAAAGAGACCCAGTACTTC. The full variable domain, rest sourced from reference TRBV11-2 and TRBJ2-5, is EAGVAQSPRYKIIEKRQSVAFWCNPISGHATLYWYQQILGQGPKLLIQFQNNGVVDDSQLPKDRFSAERLKGVDSTLKIQPAKLEDSAVYLCASSQRATLKETQYFGPGTRLLVL.

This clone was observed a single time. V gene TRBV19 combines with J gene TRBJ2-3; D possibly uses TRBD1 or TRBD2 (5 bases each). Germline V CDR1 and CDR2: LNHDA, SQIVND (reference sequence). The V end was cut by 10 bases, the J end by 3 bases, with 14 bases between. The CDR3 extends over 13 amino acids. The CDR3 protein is CATRDLGTDTQYF. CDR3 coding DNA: TGTGCCACCCGGGACCTAGGGACAGATACGCAGTATTTT.

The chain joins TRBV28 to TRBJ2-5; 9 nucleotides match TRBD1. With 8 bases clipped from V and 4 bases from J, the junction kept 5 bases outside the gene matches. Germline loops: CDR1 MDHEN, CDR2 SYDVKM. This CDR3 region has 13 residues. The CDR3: CASGYRGRETQYF. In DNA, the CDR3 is TGTGCCAGCGGTTACAGGGGGCGAGAGACCCAGTACTTC.

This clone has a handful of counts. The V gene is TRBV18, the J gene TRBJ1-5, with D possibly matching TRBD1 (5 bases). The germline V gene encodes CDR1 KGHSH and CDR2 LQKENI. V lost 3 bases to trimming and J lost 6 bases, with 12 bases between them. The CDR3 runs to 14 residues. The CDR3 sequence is CASSPGQGSQPQHF. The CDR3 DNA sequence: TGTGCCAGCTCACCGGGGCAGGGCAGTCAGCCCCAGCATTTT.

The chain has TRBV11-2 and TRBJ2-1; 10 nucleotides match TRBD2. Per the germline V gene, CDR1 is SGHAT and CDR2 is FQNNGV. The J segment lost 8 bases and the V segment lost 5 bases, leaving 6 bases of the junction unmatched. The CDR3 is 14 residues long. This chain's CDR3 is CASSPSGRRDEQFF. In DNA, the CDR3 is TGTGCCAGCAGCCCTAGCGGGAGAAGGGATGAGCAGTTCTTC.

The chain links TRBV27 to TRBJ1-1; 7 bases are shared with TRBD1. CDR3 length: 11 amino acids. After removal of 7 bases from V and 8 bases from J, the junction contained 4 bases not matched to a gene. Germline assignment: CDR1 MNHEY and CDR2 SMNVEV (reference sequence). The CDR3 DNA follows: TGTGCCAGCAAGAGGGGACAGGAAGCTTTCTTT. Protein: CASKRGQEAFF.

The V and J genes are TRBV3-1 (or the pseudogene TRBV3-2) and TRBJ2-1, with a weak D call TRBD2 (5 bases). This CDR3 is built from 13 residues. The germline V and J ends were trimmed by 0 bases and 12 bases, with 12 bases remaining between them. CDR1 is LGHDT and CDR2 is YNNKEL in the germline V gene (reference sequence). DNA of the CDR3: TGTGCCAGCAGCCAAGATAGACTATCAAGGCAGTTCTTC. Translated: CASSQDRLSRQFF.

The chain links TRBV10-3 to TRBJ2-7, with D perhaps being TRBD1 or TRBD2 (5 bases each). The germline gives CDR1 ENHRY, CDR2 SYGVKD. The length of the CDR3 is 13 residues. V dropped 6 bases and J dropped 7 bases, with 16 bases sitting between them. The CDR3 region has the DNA TGTGCCATCAGAGAGGGGCTCCGGTGGGAGCAGTACTTC. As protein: CAIREGLRWEQYF.

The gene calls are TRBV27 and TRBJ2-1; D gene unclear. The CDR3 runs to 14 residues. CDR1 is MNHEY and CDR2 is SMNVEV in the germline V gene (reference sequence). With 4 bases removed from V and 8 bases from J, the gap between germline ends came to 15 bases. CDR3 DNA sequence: TGTGCCAGCAGTTATCCCCAGCGTGGGGATGAGCAGTTCTTC. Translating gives CASSYPQRGDEQFF.

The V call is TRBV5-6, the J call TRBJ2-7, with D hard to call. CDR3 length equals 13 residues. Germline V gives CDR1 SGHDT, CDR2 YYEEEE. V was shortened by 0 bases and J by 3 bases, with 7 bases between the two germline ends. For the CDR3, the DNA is TGTGCCAGCAGCTTGGAGCTGGACTACGAGCAGTACTTC. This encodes CASSLELDYEQYF. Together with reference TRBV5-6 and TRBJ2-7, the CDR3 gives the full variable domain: DAGVTQSPTHLIKTRGQQVTLRCSPKSGHDTVSWYQQALGQGPQFIFQYYEEEERQRGNFPDRFSGHQFPNYSSELNVNALLLGDSALYLCASSLELDYEQYFGPGTRLTVT.

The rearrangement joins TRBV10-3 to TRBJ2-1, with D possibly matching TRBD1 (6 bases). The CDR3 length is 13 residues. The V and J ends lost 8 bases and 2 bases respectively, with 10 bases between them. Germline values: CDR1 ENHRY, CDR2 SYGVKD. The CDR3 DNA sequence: TGTGCCATCCACGGACAGACCTACAATGAGCAGTTCTTC. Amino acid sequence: CAIHGQTYNEQFF.

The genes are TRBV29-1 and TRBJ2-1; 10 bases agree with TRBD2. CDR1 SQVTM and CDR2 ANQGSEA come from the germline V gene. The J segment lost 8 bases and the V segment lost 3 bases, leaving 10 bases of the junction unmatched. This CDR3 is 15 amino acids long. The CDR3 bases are TGCAGCGTTGATCCGGGACTAGCGACGGCCGATGAGCAGTTCTTC. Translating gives CSVDPGLATADEQFF.

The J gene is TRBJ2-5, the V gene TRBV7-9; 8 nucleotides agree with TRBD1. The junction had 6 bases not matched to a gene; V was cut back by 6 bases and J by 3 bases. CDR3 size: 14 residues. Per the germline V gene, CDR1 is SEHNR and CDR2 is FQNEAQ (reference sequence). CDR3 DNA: TGTGCCAGCAGACGGACAGGGCCTGAAGAGACCCAGTACTTC. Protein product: CASRRTGPEETQYF.

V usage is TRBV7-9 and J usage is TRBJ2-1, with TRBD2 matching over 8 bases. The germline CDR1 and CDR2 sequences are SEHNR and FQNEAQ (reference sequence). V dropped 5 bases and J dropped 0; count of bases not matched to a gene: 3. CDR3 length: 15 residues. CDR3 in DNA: TGTGCCAGCAGCCCCCGGGAGGGCTCCTACAATGAGCAGTTCTTC. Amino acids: CASSPREGSYNEQFF.